Below are 8 T cell receptor beta chains sequenced from a single sample in a study of CD8 T cells in Susac syndrome. RNA totalling roughly 0.5 to 1 ug underwent reverse transcription with random hexamers. TCRdb re-called the immunoSEQ multiplex PCR reads with MiXCR, one entry per CDR3 protein. There are approximately 180,000 distinct CDR3 sequences in the sample; roughly 92% occur only once, and more than 0.08% lies in the top ten. Material for sequencing was CD4+ T cells from PBMCs. The receptor set was obtained from a human donor with multiple sclerosis.

The rearrangement uses TRBV6-5 and TRBJ2-6, with D possibly being TRBD2 (5 bases). The CDR3 sequence is 13 residues long. Germline loops: CDR1 MNHEY, CDR2 SVGAGI. Trimming removed 6 bases at V and 13 bases at J, with 16 bases between. CDR3 DNA sequence: TGTGCCAGCAGGTACAGTGGGGAGCCTGTCCTGACTTTC. Protein product: CASRYSGEPVLTF.

The rearrangement uses TRBV5-1 and TRBJ1-4; D is possibly TRBD1 (6 bases). The germline CDR1 and CDR2 sequences are SGHRS and YFSETQ. V was clipped by 3 bases and J by 4 bases, with 13 bases between them. The CDR3 runs to 15 residues. Here the CDR3 reads CASSSGQPVNEKLFF. The DNA of the CDR3 is TGCGCCAGCAGCTCAGGACAGCCGGTTAATGAAAAACTGTTTTTT.

This clonotype occurred once. The rearrangement uses TRBV6-6 and TRBJ2-2; D remains ambiguous. CDR1 and CDR2 from the germline V gene are MNHNY and SVGAGI (reference sequence). This CDR3 has 13 residues. V was cut by 0 bases and J by 8 bases, with 7 bases left in between. The CDR3 is CASSYSLGGELFF. The CDR3 nucleotides read TGTGCCAGCAGTTACTCCTTGGGGGGGGAGCTGTTTTTT.

This chain connects TRBV7-9 to TRBJ1-1; 7 bases fit TRBD1. The CDR3 is 13 residues long. The V and J ends lost 5 bases and 4 bases, in that order; junction bases with no gene match: 4. Germline CDR1 SEHNR, CDR2 FQNEAQ (reference sequence). DNA of the CDR3: TGTGCCAGCAGCCACAGGGGAGTCACTGAAGCTTTCTTT. It specifies CASSHRGVTEAFF.

This sequence joins TRBV20-1 and TRBJ2-3, with D possibly matching TRBD2 (5 bases). Trimming left V 3 bases short and J 2 bases short, with 15 bases between. The length of the CDR3 is 15 residues. The V gene's germline CDR1 is DFQATT and CDR2 SNEGSKA (reference sequence). CDR3 in DNA: TGCAGTGCTAGGTGGGAGAAGGGAGTCACAGATACGCAGTATTTT. Protein sequence: CSARWEKGVTDTQYF.

This chain connects TRBV20-1 to TRBJ2-7; 12 bases map to TRBD2. J gave up 4 bases and V 5 bases, and 6 bases lay outside the gene matches. The CDR3 is 14 residues long. Per the germline V gene, CDR1 is DFQATT and CDR2 is SNEGSKA (reference sequence). The CDR3 nucleotides read TGCAGTGCTCCGGGACTAGCGGGTGGGTACGAGCAGTACTTC. Encoded protein: CSAPGLAGGYEQYF.

The V and J genes are TRBV20-1 and TRBJ2-3; unclear D gene. Trimming left V 6 bases short and J 3 bases short, with 10 bases between. The germline CDR1 and CDR2 sequences are DFQATT and SNEGSKA (reference sequence). This CDR3 has 12 amino acids. The CDR3 DNA reads as TGCAGTGCAAAACGTGGGACAGATACGCAGTATTTT. Protein product: CSAKRGTDTQYF.

V gene TRBV2 combines with J gene TRBJ2-5; maybe TRBD1 (5 bases). V lost 8 bases and J lost 3, with 10 bases in between. This CDR3 is built from 12 residues. Germline V lookup: CDR1 SNHLY, CDR2 FYNNEI. CDR3 DNA: TGTGCCAGCTCCCTCAGGGAAGAGACCCAGTACTTC. This codes for CASSLREETQYF.